What follows describes a single T cell receptor (beta chain). Its antigen remains unknown. This record comes from a study of identifying expanded T cells in peripheral blood. Regarding the study as a whole: Differentially abundant clones: 0.95 to 1.5 between replicates, 16.4 at about two weeks, over 18 at four. Two-week clone count variance significantly increased as total template count grew.

Clones were sequenced by immunoSEQ multiplex PCR, and TCRdb holds only the in-frame ones, with some missing. The data show 110,000 or so clones, with 88% seen just once and around 8.3% held by the top ten. Unmatched junction bases numbered 12, after V lost 7 bases and J lost 10 bases. Germline assignment: CDR1 SQVTM and CDR2 ANQGSEA. The CDR3 is made up of 14 amino acids. The rearrangement uses TRBV29-1 and TRBJ2-1; the match to TRBD2 covers 11 bases. The source material was blood. This receptor was taken from a person aged 18 to 75 in good health. The DNA for the CDR3 is TGCAGCGGCTGGATAGCGGGAGGGCCTTACGAGCAGTTCTTC. This translates into CSGWIAGGPYEQFF.